One sample yielded the 9 T cell receptor beta chains listed below, sequenced in a study of OX40 agonist ivuxolimab in advanced cancers. The library was obtained by the immunoSEQ multiplex PCR assay. In TCRdb, the immuneACCESS table is reduced to in-frame sequences with V and J assigned. These tables do not hold every clone; where another copy was compared, an unresolved V gene accounts for under half, and the others remain unexplained. The sample yields around 70,000 clones; roughly 82% were counted once. About 1.1% of the sample goes to the ten largest clones. The sample here was CD4+ or CD8+ T cells sorted from blood, taken in a trial of the OX40 agonist ivuxolimab. The origin of the receptors is an adult with an advanced solid tumor such as melanoma, head and neck, liver or kidney cancer.

The chain uses TRBV7-2 and TRBJ2-3; a weak D match, TRBD2 (5 bases). Looked up from germline, CDR1 is SGHTA and CDR2 is FQGNSA. The V gene lost 6 bases and the J gene lost 0 bases, with 10 bases spanning the gap. The CDR3 is 14 residues long. The CDR3 loop is CASRRAGSTDTQYF. CDR3 bases: TGTGCCAGCAGGCGGGCCGGGAGCACAGATACGCAGTATTTT.

This sequence joins TRBV7-2 and TRBJ2-6; D gene ambiguous. The germline CDR1 and CDR2 sequences are SGHTA and FQGNSA. This CDR3 contains 14 residues. Deletions cut 2 bases from V and 4 bases from J, with 6 bases between. DNA for the CDR3: TGTGCCAGCAGCTTAACATCCGGGGCCAACGTCCTGACTTTC. Translation gives CASSLTSGANVLTF.

The chain links TRBV6-5 to TRBJ1-1, with D perhaps matching TRBD1 (5 bases). Trimming took off 2 bases at V and 7 bases at J, with 17 bases between the two ends. The CDR3 extends over 15 amino acids. The germline CDR1 and CDR2 sequences are MNHEY and SVGAGI. This chain's CDR3 is CASSYPIDSGGEAFF. Written as DNA, the CDR3 is TGTGCCAGCAGTTACCCTATAGACAGTGGTGGTGAAGCTTTCTTT.

This clone was seen only once. V usage is TRBV25-1 and J usage is TRBJ1-6, with D perhaps TRBD1 (6 bases). Germline loops: CDR1 MGHDK, CDR2 SYGVNS. V dropped 0 bases and J dropped 5 bases, with 11 bases sitting between them. The CDR3 is 16 amino acids. The CDR3 spells CASSEYRGGNNSPLHF. CDR3 nucleotides: TGTGCCAGCAGTGAATATAGGGGGGGTAATAATTCACCCCTCCACTTT.

In this sample, this clone turned up once. The V and J genes are TRBV18 and TRBJ2-3, with 7 bases lining up with TRBD1. The CDR3 extends over 14 amino acids. Trimming cost V 6 bases and J 5 bases; bases outside gene matches: 8. Per germline, CDR1 KGHSH and CDR2 LQKENI. CDR3 amino acids: CASSWDSRKDTQYF. DNA of the CDR3: TGTGCCAGCTCTTGGGACAGCAGAAAAGATACGCAGTATTTT.

This sequence joins TRBV5-8 and TRBJ1-1, with a possible D match to TRBD1 (6 bases). Deletions cut 7 bases from V and 3 bases from J, with 13 bases between. Germline values: CDR1 SGHTS, CDR2 YDEGEE. The CDR3 spans 13 residues. In nucleotides, the CDR3 is TGTGCCAGCCGCAAGGGGGGCGACACTGAAGCTTTCTTT. Residues: CASRKGGDTEAFF.

The chain uses TRBV2 and TRBJ2-5; D not resolved. Germline lookup yields CDR1 SNHLY and CDR2 FYNNEI. The V end lost 2 bases, the J end lost 5 bases, and 9 bases lay between the germline ends. The CDR3 totals 13 residues. This CDR3 reads CASSENRLETQYF. The CDR3, as DNA: TGTGCCAGCAGTGAAAACCGGCTTGAGACCCAGTACTTC.

V and J are TRBV7-2 and TRBJ2-1; 9 bases map to TRBD2. Germline lookup yields CDR1 SGHTA and CDR2 FQGNSA. The CDR3 runs to 16 residues. Germline trimming cut 7 bases from V and 6 bases from J; bases unmatched to any gene: 13. The CDR3 is CASTQGMVAGVNEQFF. DNA of the CDR3: TGTGCCAGCACCCAAGGTATGGTAGCGGGGGTCAATGAGCAGTTCTTC. The whole variable domain, remainder taken from reference TRBV7-2 and TRBJ2-1, is GAGVSQSPSNKVTEKGKDVELRCDPISGHTALYWYRQSLGQGLEFLIYFQGNSAPDKSGLPSDRFSAERTGGSVSTLTIQRTQQEDSAVYLCASTQGMVAGVNEQFFGPGTRLTVL.

The genes are TRBV4-1 and TRBJ1-1, with D possibly being TRBD1 (6 bases). V lost 6 bases, J lost 6 bases, and 17 bases lay in between. From germline, CDR1 is MGHRA and CDR2 YSYEKL. The CDR3 loop spans 14 amino acids. The CDR3 nucleotides are TGCGCCAGCAGTCGTACAGGGTCGGCTTCTGAAGCTTTCTTT. Its protein is CASSRTGSASEAFF.